The source of this TCR beta chain is a study of T cell responses to AZD1222 COVID-19 vaccine. The data were produced by immunoSEQ multiplex PCR, yet TCRdb's version contains in-frame clones alone and is incomplete. The profile shows about 150,000 clones, about 90% of them singletons. Deletions cut 4 bases from V and 8 bases from J, with 15 bases between. This CDR3 is 15 amino acids long. Germline loops: CDR1 MDHEN, CDR2 SYDVKM. This sequence was found in an adult who received the AZD1222 COVID-19 vaccine. Sequenced material: peripheral blood, taken 28 days after the second AZD1222 dose. The chain is built from TRBV28 and TRBJ1-6; unclear D gene. In nucleotides, the CDR3 is TGTGCCAGCAGTTCGTCTAGTGTCCCATATTCACCCCTCCACTTT. It is translated as CASSSSSVPYSPLHF.